The 6 T cell receptor beta chains below were found in one sample sequenced in a study of T-cell reconstitution after alpha-beta-depleted transplantation in children. Preparation of the TCRbeta library involved a method that used unique molecular identifiers. TCRdb reprocessed the PCR reads via MiXCR and lists one record per CDR3 protein. The repertoire has 500,000 to 650,000 distinct CDR3 sequences, over 10% of them found once; the top ten carry 2% to 2.5%. This sample comprised PBMCs, mostly from graft donor cells, obtained 360 days after TCRalphabeta/CD19-depleted stem cell transplant. The receptors originated from a male patient younger than 18 who had a stem cell transplant for acute myeloid leukemia, so the T cells may come from the graft donor.

This clonotype was observed a few times. The rearrangement joins TRBV6-5 to TRBJ2-5; TRBD2 matches 12 bases. Germline CDR1 is MNHEY and CDR2 is SVGAGI. This CDR3 spans 16 amino acids. Trimming took 6 bases from V and 4 from J; bases not matched to a gene: 9. The CDR3 spells CASSYVGLAGIETQYF. The CDR3, as DNA: TGTGCCAGCAGCTACGTCGGACTAGCGGGGATAGAGACCCAGTACTTC.

The chain combines TRBV29-1 with TRBJ2-1; TRBD1 matches at 8 bases. Germline V gene data show CDR1 as SQVTM and CDR2 as ANQGSEA. The CDR3 runs 10 residues. The V segment lost 5 bases and the J segment 12 bases; nucleotides outside the gene matches: 3. The CDR3 is CSVIRGLQFF. The CDR3 DNA follows: TGCAGCGTTATCAGGGGGCTGCAGTTCTTC.

The chain has TRBV7-8 and TRBJ2-2; D call uncertain. CDR3 length: 15 amino acids. Germline V gene sequence: CDR1 SGHVS, CDR2 FQNEAQ. The ends were cut back, 6 bases at V and 2 bases at J, with 13 bases in the middle. The CDR3 is CASRASYANTGELFF. DNA of the CDR3: TGTGCCAGCAGAGCTAGTTATGCAAACACCGGGGAGCTGTTTTTT. Drawing the rest from reference TRBV7-8 and TRBJ2-2, the complete variable domain is GAGVSQSPRYKVAKRGQDVALRCDPISGHVSLFWYQQALGQGPEFLTYFQNEAQLDKSGLPSDRFFAERPEGSVSTLKIQRTQQEDSAVYLCASRASYANTGELFFGEGSRLTVL.

This clonotype was observed a handful of times. The chain employs TRBV7-6 and TRBJ2-1; TRBD2 agrees at 14 bases. J gave up 6 bases and V 2 bases, and 18 bases lay outside the gene matches. The CDR3 runs to 21 residues. In germline, CDR1 is SGHVS, CDR2 FNYEAQ. The CDR3, as DNA: TGTGCCAGCAGCTTATTTCGGGTTGTGGGGACTAGCGGGAGCTGGGGCAATGAGCAGTTCTTC. This encodes CASSLFRVVGTSGSWGNEQFF.

The chain links TRBV20-1 to TRBJ2-7; TRBD2 matches at 11 bases. Germline V gene data show CDR1 as DFQATT and CDR2 as SNEGSKA (reference sequence). Germline trimming cut 0 bases from V and 5 bases from J; bases unmatched to any gene: 15. This CDR3 spans 18 amino acids. The CDR3 here is CSARDFSGRADIGHEQYF. The CDR3 DNA is TGCAGTGCTAGAGACTTTAGCGGGAGGGCCGATATAGGCCACGAGCAGTACTTC.

This clonotype has only a few counts. The rearrangement uses TRBV15 and TRBJ2-2; D unclear. The CDR3 is 14 residues long. V lost 3 bases, J lost 5 bases, and 10 bases lay in between. Germline CDR1 reads LNHNV; CDR2 reads YYDKDF (reference sequence). In nucleotides, the CDR3 is TGTGCCACCAGCAGGGACCCAAGGACCGGGGAGCTGTTTTTT. It encodes CATSRDPRTGELFF.